The clone carrying this T cell receptor beta chain was seen a handful of times. The antigen is undetermined. This sample is part of a study of tumor-infiltrating lymphocytes in primary liver carcinoma. Overall study findings and caveats: Tumor-adjacent and tumor-blood pairs showed less overlap than tumor region pairs.

Out of unsorted whole blood came the blood RNA, and germline DNA was extracted as well. At sampling, these chronic HBV carriers had received no treatment. Total RNA amounting to 500 ng was the source from which TCR beta cDNA was made with a constant-region primer. Three-round nested multiplex PCR performed with slightly modified ARM-PCR produced the TCR beta libraries. A C-beta reverse primer and TRBV1-TRBV30 forward primers served in each of the first two PCR rounds, at approximately 10 cycles apiece. TCRdb analysed the multiplex PCR reads with MiXCR anew, one entry per CDR3 protein. In the table there are fewer than 350,000 distinct CDR3 sequences, around three fifths of which are singletons. Germline V gene sequence: CDR1 PRHDT, CDR2 FYEKMQ (reference sequence). The CDR3 consists of 14 residues. The V and J ends lost 5 bases and 2 bases, in that order; junction bases with no gene match: 2.

Input material: peripheral blood. The V call is TRBV13, the J call TRBJ2-3; 9 nucleotides line up with TRBD2. The sequence derives from a middle-aged man with primary liver carcinoma and hepatitis B virus infection. DNA of the CDR3: TGTGCCAGCAGCAGACTAGCGGCCACAGATACGCAGTATTTT. It codes for CASSRLAATDTQYF. Full variable domain (missing parts from reference TRBV13 and TRBJ2-3): AAGVIQSPRHLIKEKRETATLKCYPIPRHDTVYWYQQGPGQDPQFLISFYEKMQSDKGSIPDRFSAQQFSDYHSELNMSSLELGDSALYFCASSRLAATDTQYFGPGTRLTVL.